Listed here are 4 T cell receptor beta chains from one sample, sequenced in a study of cytomegalovirus exposure and HLA in healthy donors. PCR amplification relied on 60 Vbeta primers (plus 13 Jbeta primers). The data were produced by immunoSEQ multiplex PCR, yet TCRdb's version contains in-frame clones alone and is incomplete. In the table there are around 150,000 clones, over 70% of which are singletons. The specimen sequenced was PBMCs. These receptors were obtained from a woman in her thirties or forties in good health and CMV-seronegative.

V is TRBV7-3 and J is TRBJ2-3; 10 nucleotides match TRBD1. The CDR3 is 15 amino acids. CDR1 SGHTA and CDR2 FQGTGA come from the germline V gene. J lost 4 bases, V lost 1 base, and 2 bases had no gene match. The CDR3 DNA reads TGTGCCAGCAGCTTAAGACAGGGGGCTGCAGATACGCAGTATTTT. Residues: CASSLRQGAADTQYF.

CDR3 in DNA: TGTGCCAGCAGCCCAGGACTAGCGGGAGAACAAGAGACCCAGTACTTC. Protein sequence: CASSPGLAGEQETQYF. The J gene is TRBJ2-5, the V gene TRBV11-3; TRBD2 matches 13 bases. This CDR3 region has 16 residues. The V gene's germline CDR1 is SGHNT and CDR2 YENEEA. V trimming: 5 bases; J trimming: 2 bases; junction bases outside the gene matches: 5. The full variable domain, its missing parts supplied by reference TRBV11-3 and TRBJ2-5, is EAGVVQSPRYKIIEKKQPVAFWCNPISGHNTLYWYLQNLGQGPELLIRYENEEAVDDSQLPKDRFSAERLKGVDSTLKIQPAELGDSAVYLCASSPGLAGEQETQYFGPGTRLLVL.

The chain couples TRBV28 to TRBJ2-7; 13 bases match TRBD2. Germline CDR1 and CDR2: MDHEN and SYDVKM. The CDR3 is made up of 15 amino acids. V was clipped by 6 bases and J by 4 bases; unmatched bases: 6. The CDR3 loop reads CASSLGLAGRYEQYF. Written as DNA, the CDR3 is TGTGCCAGCAGCCTGGGACTAGCGGGGAGATACGAGCAGTACTTC.

This chain joins TRBV10-3 and TRBJ2-3, with TRBD1 matching 8 bases. The length of the CDR3 is 12 residues. V lost 10 bases and J lost 1; bases outside the gene matches: 1. Germline V gene data show CDR1 as ENHRY and CDR2 as SYGVKD. The CDR3 DNA sequence: TGTGCCACAGGGGGCGGCACAGATACGCAGTATTTT. It is translated as CATGGGTDTQYF.